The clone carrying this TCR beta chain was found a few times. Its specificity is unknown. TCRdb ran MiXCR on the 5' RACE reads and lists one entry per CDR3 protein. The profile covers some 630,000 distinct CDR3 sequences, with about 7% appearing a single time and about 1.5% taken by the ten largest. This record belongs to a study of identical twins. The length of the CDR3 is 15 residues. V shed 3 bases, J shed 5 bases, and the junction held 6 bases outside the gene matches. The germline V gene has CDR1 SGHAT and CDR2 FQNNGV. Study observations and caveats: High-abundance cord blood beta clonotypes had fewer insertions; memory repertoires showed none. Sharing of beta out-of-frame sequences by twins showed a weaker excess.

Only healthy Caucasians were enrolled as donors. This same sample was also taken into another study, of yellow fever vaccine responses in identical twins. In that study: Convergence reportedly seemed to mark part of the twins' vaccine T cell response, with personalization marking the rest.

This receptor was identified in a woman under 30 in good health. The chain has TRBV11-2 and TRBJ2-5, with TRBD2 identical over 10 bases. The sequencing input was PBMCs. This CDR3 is CASSLIAGGGETQYF. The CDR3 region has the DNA TGTGCCAGCAGCTTGATAGCGGGAGGTGGGGAGACCCAGTACTTC.